This passage covers 20 T cell receptor beta chains from one sample sequenced in a study of blood T cell repertoires in COVID-19. Clones were sequenced by immunoSEQ multiplex PCR, and TCRdb holds only the in-frame ones, with some missing. The sample includes around 100,000 clones, about 92% of them seen just once. Input material: peripheral blood. Receptor source: a man younger than 35 with COVID-19, enrolled during active disease.

On this clone: A read error may account for a junction end that differs from germline. The V call is TRBV2, the J call TRBJ1-4, with 8 bases fitting TRBD1. Germline V CDR1 and CDR2: SNHLY, FYNNEI. The CDR3 sequence is 14 residues long. This CDR3 is CASSVDRGKEKLLF. The CDR3 bases are TGTGCCAGCAGTGTCGACAGGGGAAAGGAAAAACTGCTTTTT.

This chain connects TRBV7-9 to TRBJ2-1, with TRBD2 matching 7 bases. Germline CDR1 SEHNR, CDR2 FQNEAQ (reference sequence). The CDR3 runs 16 residues. V lost 6 bases, J lost 10 bases, and 18 bases stayed unmatched. The CDR3 spells CASSTDEGLRLLEQFF. CDR3 DNA sequence: TGTGCCAGCAGTACCGATGAGGGACTACGCCTTCTCGAGCAGTTCTTC. Full variable domain (remainder filled in from reference TRBV7-9 and TRBJ2-1): DTGVSQNPRHKITKRGQNVTFRCDPISEHNRLYWYRQTLGQGPEFLTYFQNEAQLEKSRLLSDRFSAERPKGSFSTLEIQRTEQGDSAMYLCASSTDEGLRLLEQFFGPGTRLTVL.

V and J are TRBV5-4 and TRBJ2-5; a weak D match, TRBD1 (8 bases). This CDR3 has 17 amino acids. Per the germline V gene, CDR1 is SGHNT and CDR2 is YYREEE (reference sequence). V was shortened by 2 bases and J by 5 bases, with 22 bases between the two germline ends. CDR3 loop: CASSFGCNRGGWETQYF. The CDR3, as DNA: TGTGCCAGCAGCTTTGGATGTAACAGGGGGGGCTGGGAGACCCAGTACTTC.

This clone turned up a few times. The chain has TRBV5-4 and TRBJ1-3, with TRBD1 matching 8 bases. CDR1 is SGHNT, CDR2 YYREEE, per germline (reference sequence). After removal of 0 bases from V and 3 bases from J, the junction contained 2 bases not matched to a gene. The length of the CDR3 is 15 residues. The chain's CDR3 is CASSLGTGFGNTIYF. DNA of the CDR3: TGTGCCAGCAGCTTGGGGACAGGGTTTGGAAACACCATATATTTT.

The rearrangement joins TRBV11-2 to TRBJ2-2; 10 nucleotides align to TRBD1. This CDR3 spans 17 amino acids. From germline, CDR1 is SGHAT and CDR2 FQNNGV. The ends lost 5 bases at V and 5 bases at J; junction bases unmatched: 11. The CDR3 DNA reads TGTGCCAGCAGCGAACAGACAGGGGGCGCAAGGACCGGGGAGCTGTTTTTT. As protein: CASSEQTGGARTGELFF.

This chain links TRBV4-3 with TRBJ1-5; D unclear. Germline V gene sequence: CDR1 LGHNA, CDR2 YSLEER. This CDR3 contains 16 residues. V shed 0 bases and J shed 4 bases, with 13 bases lying between them. CDR3 nucleotide sequence: TGCGCCAGCAGCCAAGATACGGCGGCGGGAAATCAGCCCCAGCATTTT. Residues: CASSQDTAAGNQPQHF.

J is TRBJ2-3 and V is TRBV9; 7 bases match TRBD2. CDR1 is SGDLS, CDR2 YYNGEE, per germline. V shed 0 bases, J shed 1 base, and the junction held 5 bases outside the gene matches. CDR3 length: 16 residues. Here the CDR3 DNA reads TGTGCCAGCAGCGTAGTCGGGGGGTGGGGCACAGATACGCAGTATTTT. Protein product: CASSVVGGWGTDTQYF.

The count of this clone is one. The V gene is TRBV3-1 (or the pseudogene TRBV3-2), the J gene TRBJ2-2; 10 bases match TRBD2. V was pared by 3 bases and J by 6 bases, with 4 bases of the junction left unmatched. The CDR3 spans 15 residues. The germline V gene has CDR1 LGHDT and CDR2 YNNKEL (reference sequence). The CDR3 region has the DNA TGTGCCAGCAGCCAGCTAGCGGGAGCCCCCGGGGAGCTGTTTTTT. Translating it yields CASSQLAGAPGELFF.

The chain has TRBV10-3 and TRBJ1-1; possible D gene TRBD1, 6 bases. The ends were cut back, 3 bases at V and 3 bases at J, with 14 bases in the middle. Per germline, CDR1 ENHRY and CDR2 SYGVKD. The CDR3 has 15 residues. CDR3 sequence: CAISDGGRGDTEAFF. Written as DNA, the CDR3 is TGTGCCATCAGTGATGGAGGGAGGGGGGACACTGAAGCTTTCTTT.

The chain links TRBV30 to TRBJ2-5, with 8 bases aligning to TRBD2. CDR1 is GTSNPN and CDR2 is SVGIG in the germline V gene (reference sequence). The trim removed 3 bases at V and 3 bases at J, leaving 6 bases unmatched. This CDR3 comprises 14 residues. The CDR3 nucleotides read TGTGCCTGGAGCCTGGGACTAGGAGAAGAGACCCAGTACTTC. Translating it yields CAWSLGLGEETQYF. The complete variable domain, with remaining parts taken from reference TRBV30 and TRBJ2-5, reads SQTIHQWPATLVQPVGSPLSLECTVEGTSNPNLYWYRQAAGRGLQLLFYSVGIGQISSEVPQNLSASRPQDRQFILSSKKLLLSDSGFYLCAWSLGLGEETQYFGPGTRLLVL.

V and J are TRBV11-2 and TRBJ2-3; tentatively, D is TRBD2 (5 bases). V shed 3 bases and J shed 1 base, with 8 bases lying between them. The germline V gene encodes CDR1 SGHAT and CDR2 FQNNGV. The CDR3 totals 14 residues. CDR3 sequence: CASSFGGRTDTQYF. As DNA, the CDR3 is TGTGCCAGCAGCTTTGGAGGACGCACAGATACGCAGTATTTT.

This clone was seen once. The chain combines TRBV27 with TRBJ1-5, with D uncertain. The CDR3 is made up of 13 amino acids. Trimming cost V 1 base and J 7 bases, with 8 bases left between them. Germline V gives CDR1 MNHEY, CDR2 SMNVEV (reference sequence). The CDR3 reads CASSLFPRQPQHF. The CDR3 nucleotides read TGTGCCAGCAGTTTATTCCCGCGGCAGCCCCAGCATTTT.

CDR3 region: CASSVAEGESSYEQYF. CDR3 DNA sequence: TGTGCCAGCAGCGTAGCGGAAGGGGAAAGCTCCTACGAGCAGTACTTC. This chain connects TRBV9 to TRBJ2-7; possible D gene TRBD1, 5 bases. Trimming took off 0 bases at V and 0 bases at J, with 13 bases between the two ends. CDR1 and CDR2 (germline): SGDLS, YYNGEE. CDR3 length: 16 amino acids. Filled out from reference TRBV9 and TRBJ2-7, the complete variable domain reads DSGVTQTPKHLITATGQRVTLRCSPRSGDLSVYWYQQSLDQGLQFLIQYYNGEERAKGNILERFSAQQFPDLHSELNLSSLELGDSALYFCASSVAEGESSYEQYFGPGTRLTVT.

This rearrangement joins TRBV24-1 to TRBJ2-7; 10 positions match TRBD1. The J segment lost 6 bases and the V segment lost 1 base, leaving 5 bases of the junction unmatched. Germline CDR1 and CDR2: KGHDR and SFDVKD. The CDR3 is 15 amino acids. Here the CDR3 DNA reads TGTGCCACCAGTGATTTAGGGGACAGGGGAGGCGAGCAGTACTTC. It is translated as CATSDLGDRGGEQYF.

This clone was counted once. The chain joins TRBV19 to TRBJ2-4; TRBD2 agrees at 8 bases. The CDR3 is 18 amino acids. Losses at the gene ends were 2 bases for V and 0 bases for J; bases not matched to a gene: 9. CDR1 and CDR2 (germline): LNHDA, SQIVND (reference sequence). The CDR3 loop reads CASSILAGPFLAKNIQYF. The CDR3 DNA reads TGTGCCAGTAGTATACTAGCGGGTCCATTTCTAGCCAAAAACATTCAGTACTTC.

The CDR3 nucleotides read TGTGCCAGCAGCTTCCTTAGGACAGGGAACGACGAGCAGTACTTC. It yields the protein CASSFLRTGNDEQYF. This chain connects TRBV7-9 to TRBJ2-7; 8 bases agree with TRBD1. This CDR3 is built from 15 residues. Germline lookup yields CDR1 SEHNR and CDR2 FQNEAQ (reference sequence). J lost 5 bases, V lost 3 bases, and 9 bases had no gene match.

The V and J genes are TRBV9 and TRBJ2-7; 14 bases map to TRBD2. The germline gives CDR1 SGDLS, CDR2 YYNGEE. The trim removed 3 bases at V and 3 bases at J, leaving 11 bases unmatched. CDR3 size: 18 residues. CDR3 nucleotides: TGTGCCAGCAGCGCAGGCTCCGGGACTAGCGGGGGACTCTACGAGCAGTACTTC. Amino acid sequence: CASSAGSGTSGGLYEQYF.

DNA for the CDR3: TGTGCCAGCAGTTTGTATGGACAGGGCTCTCAGCCCCAGCATTTT. This sequence encodes CASSLYGQGSQPQHF. V gene TRBV28 combines with J gene TRBJ1-5, with TRBD1 matching 8 bases. Trimming removed 3 bases from V and 6 bases from J; junction bases left unmatched: 7. The CDR3 runs to 15 residues. Germline CDR1 and CDR2: MDHEN and SYDVKM.

This chain joins TRBV7-9 and TRBJ1-1; D call uncertain. V was cut by 4 bases and J by 8 bases, with 17 bases left in between. The CDR3 totals 14 residues. From germline, CDR1 is SEHNR and CDR2 FQNEAQ (reference sequence). The CDR3 sequence: CASSYIEASLEAFF. The DNA of the CDR3 is TGTGCCAGCAGCTATATAGAGGCTTCGCTCGAAGCTTTCTTT.

The count of this clone is one. V and J are TRBV18 and TRBJ2-7; 7 positions match TRBD1. With V trimmed by 6 bases and J by 3 bases, 5 bases remained unmatched. Looked up from germline, CDR1 is KGHSH and CDR2 is LQKENI. The CDR3 spans 13 residues. The CDR3 reads CASSHGDSYEQYF. The CDR3 region has the DNA TGTGCCAGCTCCCACGGGGACAGCTACGAGCAGTACTTC.